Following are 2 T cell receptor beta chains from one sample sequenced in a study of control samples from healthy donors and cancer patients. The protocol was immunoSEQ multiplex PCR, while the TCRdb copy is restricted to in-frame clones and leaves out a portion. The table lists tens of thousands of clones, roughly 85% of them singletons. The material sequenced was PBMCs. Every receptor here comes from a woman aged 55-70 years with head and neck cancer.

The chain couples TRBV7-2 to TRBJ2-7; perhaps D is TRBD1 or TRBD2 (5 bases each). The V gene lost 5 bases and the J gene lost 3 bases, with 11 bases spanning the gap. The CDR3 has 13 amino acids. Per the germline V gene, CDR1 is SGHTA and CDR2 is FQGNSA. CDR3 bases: TGTGCCAGCAGCCTAGGGGACGTCTACGAGCAGTACTTC. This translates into CASSLGDVYEQYF.

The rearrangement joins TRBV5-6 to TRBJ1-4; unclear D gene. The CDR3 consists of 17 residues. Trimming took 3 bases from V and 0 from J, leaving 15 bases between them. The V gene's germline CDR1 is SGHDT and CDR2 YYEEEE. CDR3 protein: CASSSIPAFSTNEKLFF. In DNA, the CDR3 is TGTGCCAGCAGCTCCATTCCCGCTTTTTCAACTAATGAAAAACTGTTTTTT.